What follows are 16 T cell receptor beta chains derived from one specimen sequenced in a study of cytomegalovirus exposure and HLA in healthy donors. Sequenced by immunoSEQ multiplex PCR; TCRdb stores in-frame clones only, minus some. Here the sample spans under 250,000 clones, 75% to 95% being singletons. Material for sequencing was PBMCs. These receptors were obtained from a woman between 18 and 29 years old in good health and CMV-seronegative.

The rearrangement links TRBV6-1 to TRBJ1-5; D is possibly TRBD1 (6 bases). The CDR3 extends over 14 amino acids. CDR1 is MNHNS and CDR2 is SASEGT in the germline V gene. V was clipped by 7 bases and J by 7 bases, with 17 bases between them. The CDR3 coding sequence is TGTGCCAGCACCGGCAGGGGCCCGATACAGCCCCAGCATTTT. Protein sequence: CASTGRGPIQPQHF.

The chain is built from TRBV2 and TRBJ1-2; 10 positions match TRBD1. This CDR3 region has 13 residues. Trimming took 7 bases from V and 7 from J; bases not matched to a gene: 6. The germline gives CDR1 SNHLY, CDR2 FYNNEI. In DNA, the CDR3 is TGTGCCAGCACAGGGACAGGGGTTGGTGGCTACACCTTC. It codes for CASTGTGVGGYTF. The variable domain in full, completed from reference TRBV2 and TRBJ1-2, reads EPEVTQTPSHQVTQMGQEVILRCVPISNHLYFYWYRQILGQKVEFLVSFYNNEISEKSEIFDDQFSVERPDGSNFTLKIRSTKLEDSAMYFCASTGTGVGGYTFGSGTRLTVV.

The V call is TRBV4-1, the J call TRBJ2-7; 10 nucleotides align to TRBD2. Germline trimming cut 1 base from V and 1 base from J; bases unmatched to any gene: 7. The CDR3 is 17 residues long. In germline, CDR1 is MGHRA, CDR2 YSYEKL. CDR3 bases: TGCGCCAGCAGCCAAGGAGCGGGAGGGCCTAGGTCCTACGAGCAGTACTTC. It specifies CASSQGAGGPRSYEQYF.

This chain links TRBV6-5 with TRBJ1-2, with TRBD1 as a possible D gene (6 bases). The CDR3 consists of 15 residues. CDR1 and CDR2 (germline): MNHEY, SVGAGI. Trimming took 4 bases from V and 1 from J, leaving 13 bases between them. CDR3 DNA sequence: TGTGCCAGCAGTTTCCTTATACAGGGTAACTATGGCTACACCTTC. Translating it yields CASSFLIQGNYGYTF.

The V call is TRBV27, the J call TRBJ1-1; 7 bases agree with TRBD1. From germline, CDR1 is MNHEY and CDR2 SMNVEV (reference sequence). This CDR3 region has 12 residues. With 3 bases clipped from V and 7 bases from J, the junction kept 2 bases outside the gene matches. Here the CDR3 DNA reads TGTGCCAGCAGTTTTAGACAGGGTGAAGCTTTCTTT. It specifies CASSFRQGEAFF.

This chain uses TRBV5-1 with TRBJ2-7, with 9 bases matching TRBD1. V was clipped by 7 bases and J by 6 bases; unmatched bases: 11. The CDR3 consists of 14 residues. Germline CDR1 SGHRS, CDR2 YFSETQ. The DNA for the CDR3 is TGCGCCAGCCGACCAACTGGGGACAGGGTCGAGCAGTACTTC. As protein: CASRPTGDRVEQYF. The full variable domain, rest sourced from reference TRBV5-1 and TRBJ2-7, is KAGVTQTPRYLIKTRGQQVTLSCSPISGHRSVSWYQQTPGQGLQFLFEYFSETQRNKGNFPGRFSGRQFSNSRSEMNVSTLELGDSALYLCASRPTGDRVEQYFGPGTRLTVT.

This chain connects TRBV28 to TRBJ1-1; D is possibly TRBD1 (6 bases). The CDR3 spans 12 residues. Trimming removed 1 base at V and 7 bases at J, with 7 bases between. CDR1 and CDR2 from the germline V gene are MDHEN and SYDVKM. The CDR3 reads CASSLYRDEAFF. The CDR3, as DNA: TGTGCCAGCAGTTTATACAGGGATGAAGCTTTCTTT.

The genes are TRBV2 and TRBJ2-7; D unclear. The CDR3 loop spans 11 amino acids. Per the germline V gene, CDR1 is SNHLY and CDR2 is FYNNEI. Trimming removed 6 bases from V and 4 bases from J, with 7 bases in between. The CDR3 region is CASSLLYEQYF. The CDR3 DNA reads TGTGCCAGCAGCCTCTTATACGAGCAGTACTTC.

V and J are TRBV6-1 and TRBJ2-2; D possibly corresponds to TRBD1 (6 bases). Germline V gene lookup returns CDR1 MNHNS and CDR2 SASEGT. The CDR3 runs to 15 residues. V lost 7 bases and J lost 0, with 12 bases in between. CDR3 sequence reads: CASTRGPTNTGELFF. The CDR3 region has the DNA TGTGCCAGCACCAGGGGACCTACGAACACCGGGGAGCTGTTTTTT.

The chain's CDR3 is CASSPGGGATYEQYF. The CDR3 DNA is TGTGCCAGCAGCCCCGGAGGAGGGGCGACCTACGAGCAGTACTTC. This chain uses TRBV7-8 with TRBJ2-7, with a weak D call TRBD2 (6 bases). Germline lookup yields CDR1 SGHVS and CDR2 FQNEAQ. This CDR3 is 15 amino acids long. Trimming took 5 bases from V and 2 from J, leaving 16 bases between them.

There are a few counts of this clone. The chain carries TRBV7-6 and TRBJ2-2, with D hard to call. Germline CDR1 is SGHVS and CDR2 is FNYEAQ. Trimming shortened V by 1 base and J by 6 bases, and 12 bases separated the two germline ends. This CDR3 region has 15 residues. This CDR3 reads CASSLVSPVAGELFF. In nucleotides, the CDR3 is TGTGCCAGCAGCTTAGTTAGCCCAGTGGCCGGGGAGCTGTTTTTT. Using reference TRBV7-6 and TRBJ2-2 for the parts outside the CDR3, the full variable domain is GAGVSQSPRYKVTKRGQDVALRCDPISGHVSLYWYRQALGQGPEFLTYFNYEAQQDKSGLPNDRFSAERPEGSISTLTIQRTEQRDSAMYRCASSLVSPVAGELFFGEGSRLTVL.

The rearrangement uses TRBV28 and TRBJ2-7; 11 nucleotides match TRBD1. CDR1 and CDR2 (germline): MDHEN, SYDVKM. This CDR3 region has 16 residues. Trimming cost V 1 base and J 4 bases; bases outside gene matches: 6. CDR3 in amino acids: CASSLFGQGARYEQYF. CDR3 bases: TGTGCCAGCAGTTTATTCGGACAGGGGGCGAGATACGAGCAGTACTTC.

The rearrangement links TRBV9 to TRBJ2-2; D ambiguous. Trimming took off 0 bases at V and 7 bases at J, with 7 bases between the two ends. Germline V gene data show CDR1 as SGDLS and CDR2 as YYNGEE. The CDR3 contains 13 residues. As DNA, the CDR3 is TGTGCCAGCAGCGTAGGTCGACACGGGGAGCTGTTTTTT. It specifies CASSVGRHGELFF.

The rearrangement links TRBV5-1 to TRBJ2-5, with 12 bases aligning to TRBD2. V was clipped by 3 bases and J by 2 bases; unmatched bases: 5. The CDR3 extends over 16 amino acids. Per germline, CDR1 SGHRS and CDR2 YFSETQ. As DNA, the CDR3 is TGCGCCAGCAGCTCCGGACTAGCGGGGCTACAAGAGACCCAGTACTTC. Protein sequence: CASSSGLAGLQETQYF.

The V and J genes are TRBV15 and TRBJ2-6; 7 bases map to TRBD1. The V and J ends lost 0 bases and 4 bases, in that order; junction bases with no gene match: 9. Germline values: CDR1 LNHNV, CDR2 YYDKDF (reference sequence). This CDR3 contains 18 residues. The CDR3 nucleotides are TGTGCCACCAGCAGAGAGACAGGGACGATAGGAGGGGCCAACGTCCTGACTTTC. This sequence encodes CATSRETGTIGGANVLTF.

The CDR3 region has the DNA TGCGCCAGCAGCCAAGTCGGGCAGGGAAGGATCGATCAGCCCCAGCATTTT. It yields the protein CASSQVGQGRIDQPQHF. This chain connects TRBV4-1 to TRBJ1-5, with D perhaps matching TRBD1 (5 bases). The CDR3 loop spans 17 amino acids. Deletions cut 1 base from V and 5 bases from J, with 18 bases between. Germline lookup yields CDR1 MGHRA and CDR2 YSYEKL.